The next 7 T cell receptor beta chains were all read from a single sample in a study of T cell responses to AZD1222 COVID-19 vaccine. Measured with immunoSEQ multiplex PCR; TCRdb has only the in-frame clones, and not every one. The sample has approximately 100,000 clones, approximately 88% seen once; the top ten hold about 8.7%. The source was peripheral blood, collected on day 0 of AZD1222 vaccination. The receptors come from an adult in good health.

V is TRBV28 and J is TRBJ1-4; D not resolved. Germline V gives CDR1 MDHEN, CDR2 SYDVKM. With 5 bases removed from V and 6 bases from J, the gap between germline ends came to 16 bases. This CDR3 has 15 residues. In nucleotides, the CDR3 is TGTGCCAGCAGTACCCGACCCGGCCGCTATGAAAAACTGTTTTTT. This gives the protein CASSTRPGRYEKLFF.

The chain links TRBV28 to TRBJ1-3; a possible D gene is TRBD1 (5 bases). Germline values: CDR1 MDHEN, CDR2 SYDVKM. This CDR3 comprises 17 residues. V was shortened by 7 bases and J by 0 bases, with 19 bases between the two germline ends. CDR3 residues: CASTLRTGDSSGNTIYF. The CDR3 DNA follows: TGTGCCAGCACTCTCAGGACGGGGGATAGCTCTGGAAACACCATATATTTT.

This clone was counted a single time. The chain uses TRBV28 and TRBJ1-5; 7 nucleotides line up with TRBD1. The CDR3 totals 15 residues. With V trimmed by 5 bases and J by 5 bases, 9 bases remained unmatched. Per the germline V gene, CDR1 is MDHEN and CDR2 is SYDVKM. Here the CDR3 reads CASSAPGQIHQPQHF. The CDR3 DNA reads as TGTGCCAGCAGTGCGCCGGGACAGATCCATCAGCCCCAGCATTTT.

J is TRBJ2-3 and V is TRBV28; 8 bases are shared with TRBD2. The CDR3 covers 14 residues. Germline V gene sequence: CDR1 MDHEN, CDR2 SYDVKM. J was trimmed by 1 base and V by 8 bases; bases with no gene match: 5. The CDR3 sequence: CASALAGGTDTQYF. CDR3 coding DNA: TGTGCCAGCGCCCTAGCGGGTGGCACAGATACGCAGTATTTT.

V is TRBV6-5 and J is TRBJ1-3; no reliable D call. This CDR3 is built from 16 residues. Germline V gene data show CDR1 as MNHEY and CDR2 as SVGAGI. The V gene lost 0 bases and the J gene lost 0 bases, with 9 bases spanning the gap. The CDR3 here is CASSYSTGPSGNTIYF. The CDR3 nucleotides are TGTGCCAGCAGTTACTCGACGGGCCCCTCTGGAAACACCATATATTTT.

The chain recombines TRBV28 with TRBJ1-2; tentative D call: TRBD1 (6 bases). This CDR3 is 16 amino acids long. Germline V gives CDR1 MDHEN, CDR2 SYDVKM. Between the trimmed V and J ends, which lost 6 bases and 3 bases, there was a span of 20 bases. Here the CDR3 DNA reads TGTGCCAGCAGCTCAGGGGCAGCCCCCCGGGACTATGGCTACACCTTC. This gives the protein CASSSGAAPRDYGYTF.

The chain uses TRBV19 and TRBJ1-1, with D perhaps matching TRBD1 (6 bases). The germline V gene has CDR1 LNHDA and CDR2 SQIVND (reference sequence). The ends were cut back, 5 bases at V and 2 bases at J, with 24 bases in the middle. This CDR3 region has 18 residues. The CDR3 sequence is CASSPRRTARSLNTEAFF. The CDR3 DNA reads as TGTGCCAGTAGTCCCAGAAGGACAGCCAGATCCCTTAACACTGAAGCTTTCTTT.